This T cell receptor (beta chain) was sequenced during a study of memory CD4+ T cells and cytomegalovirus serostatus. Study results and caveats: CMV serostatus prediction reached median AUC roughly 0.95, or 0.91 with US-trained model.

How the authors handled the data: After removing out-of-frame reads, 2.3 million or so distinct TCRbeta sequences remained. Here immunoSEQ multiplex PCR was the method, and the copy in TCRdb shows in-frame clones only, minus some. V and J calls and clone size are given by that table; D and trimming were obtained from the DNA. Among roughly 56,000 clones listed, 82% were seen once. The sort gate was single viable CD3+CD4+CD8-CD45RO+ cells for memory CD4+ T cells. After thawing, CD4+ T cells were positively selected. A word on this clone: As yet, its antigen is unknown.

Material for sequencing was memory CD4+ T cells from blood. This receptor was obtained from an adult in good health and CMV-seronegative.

CDR3 bases: TGTGCCTGGAGTAAAGTTTCTTACGGAAACACCATATATTTT. As protein: CAWSKVSYGNTIYF. This chain links TRBV30 with TRBJ1-3, with D unresolved. Per germline, CDR1 GTSNPN and CDR2 SVGIG (reference sequence). CDR3 length: 14 amino acids. Trimming left V 2 bases short and J 4 bases short, with 12 bases between.